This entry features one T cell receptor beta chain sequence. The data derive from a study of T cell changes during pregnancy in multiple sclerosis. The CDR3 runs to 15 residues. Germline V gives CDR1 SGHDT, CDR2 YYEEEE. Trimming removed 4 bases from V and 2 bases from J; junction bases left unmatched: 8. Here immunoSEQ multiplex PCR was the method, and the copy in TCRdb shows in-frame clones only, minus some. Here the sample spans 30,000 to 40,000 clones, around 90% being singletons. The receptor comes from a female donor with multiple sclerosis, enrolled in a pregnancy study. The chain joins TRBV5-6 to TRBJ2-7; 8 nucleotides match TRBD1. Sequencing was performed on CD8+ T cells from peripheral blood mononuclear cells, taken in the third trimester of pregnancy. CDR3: CASSQRTGSTYEQYF. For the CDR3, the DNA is TGTGCCAGCAGCCAGAGGACAGGGTCCACCTACGAGCAGTACTTC.